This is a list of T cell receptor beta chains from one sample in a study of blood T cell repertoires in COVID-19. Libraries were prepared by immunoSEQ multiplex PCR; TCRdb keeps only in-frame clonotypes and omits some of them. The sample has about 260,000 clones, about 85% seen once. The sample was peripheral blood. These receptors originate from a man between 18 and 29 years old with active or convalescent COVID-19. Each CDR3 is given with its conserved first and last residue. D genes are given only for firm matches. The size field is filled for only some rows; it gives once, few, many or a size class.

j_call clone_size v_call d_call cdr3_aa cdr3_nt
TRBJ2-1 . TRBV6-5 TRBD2 CASKTGLASNEQFF TGTGCCAGCAAGACGGGACTAGCTAGCAATGAGCAGTTCTTC
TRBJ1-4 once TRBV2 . CASSGNRVGEKLFF TGTGCCAGCAGCGGGAACAGGGTGGGTGAAAAACTGTTTTTT
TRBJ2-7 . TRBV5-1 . CASSLDRVEQYF TGCGCCAGCAGCTTGGATCGAGTCGAGCAGTACTTC
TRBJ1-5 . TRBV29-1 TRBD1 CSAGQGDQPQHF TGCAGCGCCGGACAGGGGGACCAGCCCCAGCATTTT
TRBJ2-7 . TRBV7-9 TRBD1 CASSRGQGHSYEQYF TGTGCCAGCAGTCGAGGACAGGGCCATTCCTACGAGCAGTACTTC
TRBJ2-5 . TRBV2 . CASSGRMGTETQYF TGTGCCAGCAGTGGTAGAATGGGCACAGAGACCCAGTACTTC
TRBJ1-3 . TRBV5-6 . CASSADSSGNTIYF TGTGCCAGCAGCGCCGACAGTTCTGGAAACACCATATATTTT
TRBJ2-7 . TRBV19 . CASSIQGGGFYEQYF TGTGCCAGTAGTATCCAGGGGGGCGGCTTCTACGAGCAGTACTTC
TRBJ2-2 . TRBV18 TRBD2 CATTSGRPYTGELFF TGTGCCACGACTAGCGGGAGGCCTTACACCGGGGAGCTGTTTTTT
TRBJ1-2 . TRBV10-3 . CAISGGTTGSRPSNYGYTF TGTGCCATCAGTGGGGGAACAACAGGGAGTCGGCCTTCTAACTATGGCTACACCTTC
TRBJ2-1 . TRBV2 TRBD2 CASRGGSYNEQFF TGTGCCAGCAGGGGGGGGTCCTACAATGAGCAGTTCTTC
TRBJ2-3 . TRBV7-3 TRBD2 CASSLNPGLAGTDTQYF TGTGCCAGCAGCTTAAACCCCGGGCTAGCGGGAACAGATACGCAGTATTTT
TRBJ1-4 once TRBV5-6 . CASTGQGRNEKLFF TGTGCCAGCACCGGCCAGGGGCGGAATGAAAAACTGTTTTTT
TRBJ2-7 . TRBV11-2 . CASSRTTAYEQYF TGTGCCAGCAGCCGGACTACAGCCTACGAGCAGTACTTC
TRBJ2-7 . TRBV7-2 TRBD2 CASRPTSGTYEQYF TGTGCCAGCAGACCTACTAGCGGGACCTACGAGCAGTACTTC
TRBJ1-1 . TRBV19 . CASSQMRGLMTEAFF TGTGCCAGTAGTCAGATGCGGGGGCTTATGACTGAAGCTTTCTTT
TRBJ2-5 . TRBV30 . CAFSKQGETQYF TGTGCCTTTTCAAAACAGGGAGAGACCCAGTACTTC
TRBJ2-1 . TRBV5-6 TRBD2 CASSFAGAGPNEQFF TGTGCCAGCAGCTTCGCGGGAGCGGGCCCCAATGAGCAGTTCTTC
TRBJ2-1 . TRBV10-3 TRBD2 CAIKRGSYNEQFF TGTGCCATCAAGCGGGGCTCCTACAATGAGCAGTTCTTC
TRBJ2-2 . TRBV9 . CASSEDGRELFF TGTGCCAGCAGTGAGGACGGGAGGGAGCTGTTTTTT
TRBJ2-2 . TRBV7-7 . CASSLSGSTGELFF TGTGCCAGCAGCTTATCAGGAAGCACCGGGGAGCTGTTTTTT
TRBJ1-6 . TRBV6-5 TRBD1 CASSFSGQTPPLHF TGTGCCAGCAGCTTCTCGGGACAGACTCCCCCCCTCCACTTT
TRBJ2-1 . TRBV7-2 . CASSLDFRGSYNEQFF TGTGCCAGCAGCTTAGATTTCAGAGGCTCCTACAATGAGCAGTTCTTC
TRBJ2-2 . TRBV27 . CASSYRVNTGELFF TGTGCCAGCAGTTACAGGGTTAACACCGGGGAGCTGTTTTTT
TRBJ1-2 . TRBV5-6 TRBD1 CASSPDRVGFGYGYTF TGTGCCAGCAGTCCGGACAGGGTGGGGTTTGGGTATGGCTACACCTTC
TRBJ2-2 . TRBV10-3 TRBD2 CAVGLASNTGELFF TGTGCCGTAGGACTAGCATCGAACACCGGGGAGCTGTTTTTT
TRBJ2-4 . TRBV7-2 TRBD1 CASSFGPGTGGNIQYF TGTGCCAGCAGCTTCGGACCCGGGACAGGGGGAAACATTCAGTACTTC
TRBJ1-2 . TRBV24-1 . CAIWDMLYGYTF TGTGCCATCTGGGACATGTTGTATGGCTACACCTTC
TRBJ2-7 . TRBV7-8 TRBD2 CASSQGLPVGGNEQYF TGTGCCAGCAGCCAGGGACTGCCTGTCGGGGGGAACGAGCAGTACTTC
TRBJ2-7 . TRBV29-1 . CSVEQGKTGEQYF TGCAGCGTTGAACAGGGGAAAACGGGTGAGCAGTACTTC
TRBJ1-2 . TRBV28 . CASSFAGADYGYTF TGTGCCAGCAGTTTCGCGGGGGCGGACTATGGCTACACCTTC
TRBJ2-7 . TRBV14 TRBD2 CASSLGTSASEQYF TGTGCCAGCAGCCTCGGGACTAGCGCCAGCGAGCAGTACTTC
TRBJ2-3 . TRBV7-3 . CASSLEAGAAMDTQYF TGTGCCAGCAGCTTAGAGGCGGGGGCCGCCATGGATACGCAGTATTTT
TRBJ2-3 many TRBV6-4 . CASSEQGTDTQYF TGTGCCAGCAGTGAACAGGGCACAGATACGCAGTATTTT
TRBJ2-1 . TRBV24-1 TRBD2 CATSVSGGFYNEQFF TGTGCCACCAGTGTAAGCGGGGGGTTCTACAATGAGCAGTTCTTC
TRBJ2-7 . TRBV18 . CASSPTGTTTGEQYF TGTGCCAGCTCACCAACCGGGACTACCACAGGGGAGCAGTACTTC
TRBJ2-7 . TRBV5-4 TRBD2 CASSLGLAGGDYEQYF TGTGCCAGCAGCCTGGGACTAGCGGGAGGGGACTACGAGCAGTACTTC
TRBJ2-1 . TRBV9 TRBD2 CASSVGISGGPNEQFF TGTGCCAGCAGCGTAGGTATTTCGGGAGGGCCAAATGAGCAGTTCTTC
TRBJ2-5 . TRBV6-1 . CASSAETAGVQYF TGTGCCAGCAGTGCCGAGACAGCCGGAGTCCAGTACTTC
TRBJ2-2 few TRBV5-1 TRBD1 CASRDRGGLGELFF TGCGCCAGCAGGGACAGGGGAGGTCTCGGGGAGCTGTTTTTT
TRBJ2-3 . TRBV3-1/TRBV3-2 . CASSQDSERVSTDTQYF TGTGCCAGCAGCCAAGATTCGGAGCGGGTGAGCACAGATACGCAGTATTTT
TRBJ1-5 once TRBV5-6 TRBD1 CASSFVTGRYLVPQHF TGTGCCAGCAGCTTTGTGACAGGGAGGTACTTGGTGCCCCAGCATTTT
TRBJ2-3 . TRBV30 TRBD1 CAWTRGHTDTQYF TGTGCCTGGACGAGGGGGCACACAGATACGCAGTATTTT
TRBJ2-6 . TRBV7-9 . CASSTPDRSPSPSGANVLTF TGTGCCAGCAGCACCCCCGACAGATCCCCATCCCCCTCTGGGGCCAACGTCCTGACTTTC
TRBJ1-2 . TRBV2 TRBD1 CASSSRTGAVGYTF TGTGCCAGCAGTTCTAGGACAGGGGCAGTAGGCTACACCTTC
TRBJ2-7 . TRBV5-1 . CASSLSLVQAYEQYF TGCGCCAGCAGCTTGTCACTAGTCCAGGCGTACGAGCAGTACTTC
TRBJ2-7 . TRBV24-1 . CATSGRSDDYYEQYF TGTGCCACCAGTGGTAGGTCCGATGACTACTACGAGCAGTACTTC
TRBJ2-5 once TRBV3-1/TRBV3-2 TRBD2 CASSRGGDGETQYF TGTGCCAGCAGTCGCGGGGGGGATGGGGAGACCCAGTACTTC
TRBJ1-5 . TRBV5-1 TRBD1 CASSTQDRPHQPQHF TGCGCCAGCAGCACCCAGGACAGGCCTCATCAGCCCCAGCATTTT
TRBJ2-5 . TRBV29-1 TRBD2 CSAPQGGETQYF TGCAGCGCTCCCCAGGGAGGGGAGACCCAGTACTTC
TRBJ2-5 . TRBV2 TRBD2 CASSVGGNFGQETQYF TGTGCCAGCAGTGTGGGAGGGAATTTTGGACAAGAGACCCAGTACTTC
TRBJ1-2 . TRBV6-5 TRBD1 CAGGTGPYGYTF TGTGCCGGAGGGACAGGGCCCTATGGCTACACCTTC
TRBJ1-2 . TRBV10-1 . CASSDSGRVTLYGYTF TGCGCCAGTTCGGACAGTGGTCGGGTTACCCTTTATGGCTACACCTTC
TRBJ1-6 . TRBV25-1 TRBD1 CASSGGTGDSPLHF TGTGCCAGCAGTGGCGGGACAGGAGATTCACCCCTCCACTTT
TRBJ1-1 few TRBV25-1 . CASSQGVTEAFF TGTGCCAGCAGTCAAGGGGTAACTGAAGCTTTCTTT
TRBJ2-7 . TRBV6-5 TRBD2 CASTGLAGAHEQYF TGTGCCAGCACCGGACTAGCGGGAGCCCACGAGCAGTACTTC
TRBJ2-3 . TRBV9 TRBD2 CASSVGPSGREDTQYF TGTGCCAGCAGCGTAGGCCCTAGCGGGAGGGAGGATACGCAGTATTTT
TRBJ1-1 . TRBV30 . CAWTGVDDEAFF TGTGCCTGGACAGGGGTGGATGATGAAGCTTTCTTT
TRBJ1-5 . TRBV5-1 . CARPSGLWQPQHF TGCGCCAGGCCGTCAGGGTTGTGGCAGCCCCAGCATTTT